A single sample gave rise to the 17 T cell receptor beta chains below, sequenced in a study of shared clonotypes between healthy human individuals. CD8 cells regarded as naive lacked CD45RO, were positively chosen for CCR7, and omitted terminally differentiated effector memory CD45RA+ cells. Clones were read by immunoSEQ multiplex PCR, and TCRdb kept only the in-frame ones, dropping some. Of hundreds of thousands of clones in the sample, 92% are singletons; the top ten hold around 24%. The material sequenced was naive CD8+ T cells sorted from blood. These receptors were taken from a man aged 30-40 years in good health.

For this clone: The sample has other DNA sequences that encode this CDR3 too. The chain carries TRBV7-9 and TRBJ2-7; TRBD2 agrees at 7 bases. V was clipped by 1 base and J by 4 bases; unmatched bases: 4. The CDR3 length is 14 residues. Germline CDR1 reads SEHNR; CDR2 reads FQNEAQ (reference sequence). Written as DNA, the CDR3 is TGTGCCAGCAGCTTAGGCGGGAGCTTTTACGAGCAGTACTTC. Its translation is CASSLGGSFYEQYF.

The J gene is TRBJ2-7, the V gene TRBV19, with TRBD2 as a possible D gene (5 bases). Trimming left V 2 bases short and J 5 bases short, with 13 bases between. The germline gives CDR1 LNHDA, CDR2 SQIVND (reference sequence). The CDR3 length is 14 residues. CDR3 protein: CASSILPGKDEQYF. The CDR3 nucleotides are TGTGCCAGTAGTATACTTCCGGGAAAGGACGAGCAGTACTTC.

The chain combines TRBV9 with TRBJ2-1; the match to TRBD1 covers 8 bases. CDR1 is SGDLS, CDR2 YYNGEE, per germline. The CDR3 runs 15 residues. The V gene end was trimmed by 4 bases and the J gene end by 2 bases; junction bases not matched to a gene: 5. The CDR3 DNA follows: TGTGCCAGCAGCCCCGACAGGGGACCCTACAATGAGCAGTTCTTC. Translation gives CASSPDRGPYNEQFF.

The chain employs TRBV30 and TRBJ2-7; tentative D call: TRBD2 (6 bases). The CDR3 has 12 residues. Trimming stripped 5 bases from V and 2 bases from J, with 10 bases between. Germline V gives CDR1 GTSNPN, CDR2 SVGIG (reference sequence). The DNA for the CDR3 is TGTGCCTGGGGGGGACTGACCTACGAGCAGTACTTC. It translates to CAWGGLTYEQYF. Complete variable domain (other parts from reference TRBV30 and TRBJ2-7): SQTIHQWPATLVQPVGSPLSLECTVEGTSNPNLYWYRQAAGRGLQLLFYSVGIGQISSEVPQNLSASRPQDRQFILSSKKLLLSDSGFYLCAWGGLTYEQYFGPGTRLTVT.

This chain uses TRBV5-4 with TRBJ1-2; 8 bases line up with TRBD1. Looked up from germline, CDR1 is SGHNT and CDR2 is YYREEE (reference sequence). This CDR3 is built from 13 residues. Trimming took 6 bases from V and 8 from J; bases not matched to a gene: 9. The CDR3 coding sequence is TGTGCCAGCACCGGACAGGGTTTGGACGGCTACACCTTC. Translated: CASTGQGLDGYTF.

The chain is built from TRBV5-4 and TRBJ2-7, with D unclear. This CDR3 region has 13 residues. Trimming stripped 6 bases from V and 6 bases from J, with 16 bases between. Germline CDR1 reads SGHNT; CDR2 reads YYREEE (reference sequence). CDR3 in DNA: TGTGCCAGCACTATGCCCCCTAGTTCCGAGCAGTACTTC. Encoded protein: CASTMPPSSEQYF.

J is TRBJ2-1 and V is TRBV7-9; D may be TRBD1 or TRBD2 (5 bases each). CDR3 length equals 17 residues. The germline gives CDR1 SEHNR, CDR2 FQNEAQ (reference sequence). V was cut by 2 bases and J by 4 bases, with 18 bases left in between. CDR3 loop: CASSLLLGRDRYNEQFF. The DNA for the CDR3 is TGTGCCAGCAGCTTACTCTTAGGTAGGGACCGATACAATGAGCAGTTCTTC. Full variable domain (missing parts from reference TRBV7-9 and TRBJ2-1): DTGVSQNPRHKITKRGQNVTFRCDPISEHNRLYWYRQTLGQGPEFLTYFQNEAQLEKSRLLSDRFSAERPKGSFSTLEIQRTEQGDSAMYLCASSLLLGRDRYNEQFFGPGTRLTVL.

The chain recombines TRBV29-1 with TRBJ2-5; D not certain. The CDR3 totals 10 residues. Looked up from germline, CDR1 is SQVTM and CDR2 is ANQGSEA. The ends were cut back, 3 bases at V and 4 bases at J, with 3 bases in the middle. This CDR3 reads CSVDRETQYF. CDR3 in DNA: TGCAGCGTTGATCGAGAGACCCAGTACTTC.

The genes are TRBV29-1 and TRBJ2-1, with TRBD2 matching 13 bases. The V gene's germline CDR1 is SQVTM and CDR2 ANQGSEA. The CDR3 loop spans 15 amino acids. V lost 4 bases and J lost 9; bases outside the gene matches: 9. CDR3 loop: CSVGHFGLAGVEQFF. The CDR3 DNA is TGCAGCGTTGGGCACTTTGGACTAGCGGGAGTTGAGCAGTTCTTC.

As regards this clone: A junction boundary mismatches the germline segment, possibly from a read error. This chain uses TRBV4-1 with TRBJ1-3; no firm D call. There are 15 residues in the CDR3. Germline lookup yields CDR1 MGHRA and CDR2 YSYEKL. The CDR3 sequence is CASSHVIRDGDTIYF. CDR3 DNA sequence: TGCGCCAGCAGCCATGTGATCCGGGATGGAGACACCATATATTTT.

The count of this clone is one. This same CDR3 is encoded by further DNA sequences in the sample. This sequence joins TRBV10-3 and TRBJ1-1; D gene unclear. The length of the CDR3 is 14 residues. The germline CDR1 and CDR2 sequences are ENHRY and SYGVKD. Trimming removed 6 bases at V and 2 bases at J, with 13 bases between. The CDR3 spells CAISDPGLNTEAFF. DNA for the CDR3: TGTGCCATCAGCGATCCGGGCCTTAACACTGAAGCTTTCTTT.

The chain employs TRBV9 and TRBJ2-3, with D maybe TRBD2 (7 bases). The germline CDR1 and CDR2 sequences are SGDLS and YYNGEE. Trimming took 4 bases from V and 4 from J, leaving 19 bases between them. The CDR3 loop spans 16 amino acids. CDR3 DNA: TGTGCCAGCAGCCCTCTCATAGGGGGGGGAGCAGATACGCAGTATTTT. The encoded protein is CASSPLIGGGADTQYF. Supplemented by reference TRBV9 and TRBJ2-3, the full variable domain reads DSGVTQTPKHLITATGQRVTLRCSPRSGDLSVYWYQQSLDQGLQFLIQYYNGEERAKGNILERFSAQQFPDLHSELNLSSLELGDSALYFCASSPLIGGGADTQYFGPGTRLTVL.

The chain combines TRBV19 with TRBJ2-7; 7 bases fit TRBD2. This CDR3 has 14 amino acids. Germline V CDR1 and CDR2: LNHDA, SQIVND (reference sequence). Unmatched junction bases numbered 5, after V lost 6 bases and J lost 0 bases. CDR3 residues: CASSRTSDSYEQYF. The CDR3 DNA is TGTGCCAGTAGCCGTACTAGCGACTCCTACGAGCAGTACTTC. The full variable domain, in which reference TRBV19 and TRBJ2-7 provide the parts outside the CDR3, is DGGITQSPKYLFRKEGQNVTLSCEQNLNHDAMYWYRQDPGQGLRLIYYSQIVNDFQKGDIAEGYSVSREKKESFPLTVTSAQKNPTAFYLCASSRTSDSYEQYFGPGTRLTVT.

Turning to this clone: The same CDR3 can be traced to other DNA sequences in this sample. This chain joins TRBV19 and TRBJ2-7; D is undetermined. Germline V gene lookup returns CDR1 LNHDA and CDR2 SQIVND (reference sequence). The V gene lost 1 base and the J gene lost 1 base, with 8 bases spanning the gap. The CDR3 is made up of 14 amino acids. This CDR3 is CASSIVGSSYEQYF. The CDR3 bases are TGTGCCAGTAGTATAGTGGGCAGTTCCTACGAGCAGTACTTC.

This clone was counted once. The V gene is TRBV7-6, the J gene TRBJ2-1; TRBD2 aligns across 8 bases. This CDR3 is built from 15 residues. Germline loops: CDR1 SGHVS, CDR2 FNYEAQ. J was trimmed by 7 bases and V by 5 bases; bases with no gene match: 10. The CDR3 sequence is CASSKISGSGNEQFF. The CDR3 DNA is TGTGCCAGCAGCAAGATCAGCGGGAGTGGGAATGAGCAGTTCTTC.

This clone was seen once. The chain combines TRBV9 with TRBJ2-2, with D hard to call. V was shortened by 2 bases and J by 4 bases, with 15 bases between the two germline ends. Germline CDR1 and CDR2: SGDLS and YYNGEE. The CDR3 contains 16 residues. CDR3 protein: CASSVLEHAVTGELFF. CDR3 nucleotide sequence: TGTGCCAGCAGCGTTCTGGAGCATGCGGTCACCGGGGAGCTGTTTTTT. Supplemented by reference TRBV9 and TRBJ2-2, the full variable domain reads DSGVTQTPKHLITATGQRVTLRCSPRSGDLSVYWYQQSLDQGLQFLIQYYNGEERAKGNILERFSAQQFPDLHSELNLSSLELGDSALYFCASSVLEHAVTGELFFGEGSRLTVL.

V usage is TRBV4-3 and J usage is TRBJ1-5; 10 bases match TRBD1. Per germline, CDR1 LGHNA and CDR2 YSLEER. The CDR3 length is 18 residues. Trimming at V came to 5 bases and at J to 9 bases, leaving 19 bases not matched to a gene. For the CDR3, the DNA is TGCGCCAGCAGCGAGGACAGGGGGACTCAACCTCTCGGATTGCCCCAGCATTTT. This gives the protein CASSEDRGTQPLGLPQHF.